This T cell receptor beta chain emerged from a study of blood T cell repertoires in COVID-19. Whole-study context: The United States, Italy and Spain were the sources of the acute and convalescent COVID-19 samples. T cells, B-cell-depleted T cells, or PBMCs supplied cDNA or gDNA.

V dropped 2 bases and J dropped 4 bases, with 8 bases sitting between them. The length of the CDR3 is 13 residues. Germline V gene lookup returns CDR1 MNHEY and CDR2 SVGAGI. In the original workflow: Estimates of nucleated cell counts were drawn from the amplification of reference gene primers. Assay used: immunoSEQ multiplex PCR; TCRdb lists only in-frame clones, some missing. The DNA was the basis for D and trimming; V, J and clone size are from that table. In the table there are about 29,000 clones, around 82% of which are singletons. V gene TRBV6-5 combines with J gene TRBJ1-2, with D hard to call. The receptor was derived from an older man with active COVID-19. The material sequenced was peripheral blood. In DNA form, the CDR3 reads TGTGCCAGCAGTTACGGAGGCGGCTATGGCTACACCTTC. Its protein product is CASSYGGGYGYTF.